The 2 T cell receptor beta chains given below trace back to one sample, sequenced in a study of blood T cells in healthy people across ages. Then a second PCR, running roughly 7 to 12 cycles, was carried out with a sample-barcoded 5' primer and a J-beta primer mix. A single record per CDR3 protein comes from TCRdb applying MiXCR to the 5' RACE reads. The data show around 800,000 distinct CDR3 sequences, about half seen once. Sequencing used blood. The source of these receptors is an elderly man in good health.

Here the CDR3 reads CSIWTNLYNEQFF. DNA of the CDR3: TGCAGCATTTGGACTAACCTATACAATGAGCAGTTCTTC. V gene TRBV29-1 combines with J gene TRBJ2-1; possible D gene TRBD2, 6 bases. Germline assignment: CDR1 SQVTM and CDR2 ANQGSEA. The CDR3 spans 13 residues. Trimming removed 8 bases at V and 4 bases at J, with 15 bases between.

The CDR3 is CASSQAGTMNTGELFF. The CDR3 nucleotides are TGTGCCAGCAGCCAAGCCGGGACAATGAACACCGGGGAGCTGTTTTTT. This chain uses TRBV3-1 with TRBJ2-2; D is perhaps TRBD1 (6 bases). This CDR3 is built from 16 residues. Trimming removed 1 base at V and 1 base at J, with 10 bases between. From germline, CDR1 is LGHDT and CDR2 YNNKEL (reference sequence).